These 11 T cell receptor beta chains originate from one sample sequenced in a study of blood T cell repertoires in COVID-19. Repertoires were generated with immunoSEQ multiplex PCR, while TCRdb's copy carries only in-frame clones and drops some. The sample shows 43,000 or so clones, 90% to 95% of them seen only once. Sequences were obtained from peripheral blood. The receptors derive from a human donor in a cohort sampled during active COVID-19.

The V gene is TRBV4-3, the J gene TRBJ2-2, with D maybe TRBD2 (6 bases). The CDR3 runs 15 residues. CDR1 and CDR2 (germline): LGHNA, YSLEER. V lost 1 base to trimming and J lost 3 bases, with 9 bases between them. The CDR3 loop reads CASSQGGVYTGELFF. The CDR3, as DNA: TGCGCCAGCAGCCAAGGGGGGGTCTACACCGGGGAGCTGTTTTTT.

The V call is TRBV4-1, the J call TRBJ2-2; TRBD2 matches at 13 bases. The CDR3 totals 17 residues. J lost 4 bases, V lost 1 base, and 3 bases had no gene match. The germline gives CDR1 MGHRA, CDR2 YSYEKL. The CDR3 reads CASSQGGTSGATGELFF. CDR3 coding DNA: TGCGCCAGCAGCCAAGGGGGGACTAGCGGGGCCACCGGGGAGCTGTTTTTT.

Written as DNA, the CDR3 is TGTGCCAGCAATCCTACAGGTGGAGATCAGCCCCAGCATTTT. It translates to CASNPTGGDQPQHF. The chain combines TRBV2 with TRBJ1-5, with a tentative D call TRBD1 (5 bases). This CDR3 comprises 14 residues. The ends were cut back, 7 bases at V and 5 bases at J, with 15 bases in the middle. Germline V gene sequence: CDR1 SNHLY, CDR2 FYNNEI.

The chain recombines TRBV7-8 with TRBJ2-3; TRBD2 aligns across 7 bases. CDR3 length equals 15 residues. The V gene's germline CDR1 is SGHVS and CDR2 FQNEAQ. V shed 5 bases, J shed 5 bases, and the junction held 10 bases outside the gene matches. The CDR3 nucleotides are TGTGCCAGCAGCCGAGGGGCTAGCGGAAGAGATACGCAGTATTTT. Residues: CASSRGASGRDTQYF. Drawing the rest from reference TRBV7-8 and TRBJ2-3, the complete variable domain is GAGVSQSPRYKVAKRGQDVALRCDPISGHVSLFWYQQALGQGPEFLTYFQNEAQLDKSGLPSDRFFAERPEGSVSTLKIQRTQQEDSAVYLCASSRGASGRDTQYFGPGTRLTVL.

The J gene is TRBJ2-1, the V gene TRBV7-2; D is tentatively TRBD1 or TRBD2 (9 bases each). The CDR3 totals 15 residues. Germline values: CDR1 SGHTA, CDR2 FQGNSA. The V end was cut by 8 bases, the J end by 12 bases, with 26 bases between. The CDR3 protein is CASGTGLAGLVGQFF. The CDR3 DNA sequence: TGTGCCAGCGGGACAGGGCTAGCGGGACTTGTAGGGCAGTTCTTC.

The chain employs TRBV20-1 and TRBJ2-2, with 11 bases lining up with TRBD2. The CDR3 sequence is 17 residues long. J lost 0 bases, V lost 3 bases, and 6 bases had no gene match. Germline V gene data show CDR1 as DFQATT and CDR2 as SNEGSKA (reference sequence). The CDR3 region has the DNA TGCAGTGCTAGTAGCGGGGGGGCCATCGCGAACACCGGGGAGCTGTTTTTT. As protein: CSASSGGAIANTGELFF.

This chain connects TRBV18 to TRBJ1-2; 9 positions match TRBD1. J lost 2 bases, V lost 1 base, and 14 bases had no gene match. The CDR3 runs to 19 residues. Germline CDR1 reads KGHSH; CDR2 reads LQKENI. CDR3 sequence: CASSPLSFQDRGLNYGYTF. The DNA for the CDR3 is TGTGCCAGCTCACCACTAAGTTTTCAGGACAGGGGCCTGAACTATGGCTACACCTTC.

The chain combines TRBV6-2 or TRBV6-3 with TRBJ1-2, with a weak D call TRBD1 (6 bases). The V gene's germline CDR1 is MNHEY and CDR2 SVGEGT. V was cut by 6 bases and J by 8 bases, with 16 bases left in between. The CDR3 is 13 residues long. The CDR3 nucleotides read TGTGCCAGCAGCCGACAGGATAACGTGGGCTACACCTTC. Translation: CASSRQDNVGYTF.

The chain joins TRBV6-5 to TRBJ2-7; 12 nucleotides line up with TRBD2. The germline V gene encodes CDR1 MNHEY and CDR2 SVGAGI. The V gene end was trimmed by 8 bases and the J gene end by 7 bases; junction bases not matched to a gene: 6. The CDR3 has 13 amino acids. The chain's CDR3 is CASRLAGVREQYF. The CDR3 DNA follows: TGTGCCAGCCGACTAGCGGGAGTAAGGGAGCAGTACTTC.

V is TRBV4-1 and J is TRBJ2-1, with D unclear. Trimming left V 2 bases short and J 0 bases short, with 11 bases between. The CDR3 length is 16 residues. Germline-derived CDR1 and CDR2 are MGHRA and YSYEKL. The CDR3 here is CASSQLPRSSYNEQFF. DNA of the CDR3: TGCGCCAGCAGCCAACTCCCTCGGAGCTCCTACAATGAGCAGTTCTTC.

This clone was seen a handful of times. The chain links TRBV3-1 (or the pseudogene TRBV3-2) to TRBJ1-2; weak D call: TRBD1 (6 bases). The CDR3 covers 14 residues. CDR1 is LGHDT, CDR2 YNNKEL, per germline (reference sequence). V lost 3 bases to trimming and J lost 4 bases, with 12 bases between them. The CDR3 region has the DNA TGTGCCAGCAGCCAGGTAGAAGGGGGCTATGGCTACACCTTC. Its translation: CASSQVEGGYGYTF.